The rows below give T cell receptor beta chains drawn from one sample of a study of T cells in Graves' hyperthyroidism and ophthalmopathy. From the multiplex PCR reads, TCRdb called clonotypes with MiXCR, one entry per CDR3 protein. The sample has roughly 630,000 distinct CDR3 sequences, approximately 14% seen once. What was sequenced was blood. These receptors originate from a woman in her 30s with Graves' hyperthyroidism. The conserved cysteine and the conserved F or W are not part of the CDR3 here. Clone size appears in some rows only: once, few, many, or a class for an expanded clone.

v_call: TRBV2; clone_size: many; j_call: TRBJ2-5; cdr3_aa: ASFGQEAETQY
v_call: TRBV30; clone_size: many; j_call: TRBJ2-3; cdr3_aa: AWSGRAGTTDTQY
v_call: TRBV12-3/TRBV12-4; clone_size: many; j_call: TRBJ2-7; cdr3_aa: ASSLSSGSTYEQY
v_call: TRBV11-2; clone_size: many; j_call: TRBJ2-3; cdr3_aa: ASSLVREVADTQY
v_call: TRBV3-1; clone_size: many; j_call: TRBJ2-2; cdr3_aa: ASSHGRKNTGELF
v_call: TRBV4-3; clone_size: few; j_call: TRBJ2-1; cdr3_aa: ASSQRPSSGLNEQF
v_call: TRBV3-1; clone_size: many; j_call: TRBJ2-1; cdr3_aa: ASSQDLAGEAGNEQF
v_call: TRBV27; clone_size: NA; j_call: TRBJ2-1; cdr3_aa: ASRESWGDKQF
v_call: TRBV20-1; clone_size: many; j_call: TRBJ1-1; cdr3_aa: SARVVGQGRNTEAF
v_call: TRBV27; clone_size: many; j_call: TRBJ2-7; cdr3_aa: ASSPRTSGYFYEQY